This T cell receptor (beta chain) is from a study of cytomegalovirus exposure and HLA in healthy donors. For this clone: Its antigen is undetermined.

Study results and limitations: Some V segments, TRBV6-2 and TRBV6-3 among them, were indistinguishable and were therefore excluded. Among donors in an Asian-associated ancestry cluster, a later analysis reportedly found fewer N-insertions than the roughly 700-donor mean. Common viral pathogens seemed to be connected with several of the most significant clusters, according to a later analysis. Rarity held for most TCR sequences, but there were some public TCRs that occurred in many donors.

The PCR employed 60 Vbeta primers together with 13 Jbeta primers. The data were produced by immunoSEQ multiplex PCR, yet TCRdb's version contains in-frame clones alone and is incomplete. Of 75,000 to 90,000 clones in the sample, around 79% are singletons; the top ten hold around 5.1%. The V gene end was trimmed by 1 base and the J gene end by 4 bases; junction bases not matched to a gene: 11. Per the germline V gene, CDR1 is LGHNA and CDR2 is YSLEER. The CDR3 covers 20 residues. The TCR originated in a male donor in good health and CMV-seropositive. The sequencing input was PBMCs. The V and J genes are TRBV4-3 and TRBJ1-6, with 12 bases that match TRBD1. CDR3 protein: CASSQGVGDRGLSYNSPLHF. The DNA of the CDR3 is TGCGCCAGCAGCCAAGGTGTTGGGGACAGGGGGCTAAGTTATAATTCACCCCTCCACTTT.